The 31 T cell receptor beta chains below come from one sample, sequenced in a study of T cell repertoires in ileal Crohn's disease. Method: immunoSEQ multiplex PCR; TCRdb's copy keeps in-frame clones and lacks some. The sample shows 11,000 to 15,000 clones, roughly 82% of them seen only once. The specimen sequenced was ileal tissue. The source of these receptors is an adult with Crohn's disease.

This chain uses TRBV2 with TRBJ1-6; TRBD1 agrees at 7 bases. Germline V gene lookup returns CDR1 SNHLY and CDR2 FYNNEI. The CDR3 has 15 amino acids. The V gene end was trimmed by 6 bases and the J gene end by 7 bases; junction bases not matched to a gene: 9. CDR3 nucleotides: TGTGCCAGCAGCCCCGAACAGGGGCGGAATTCACCCCTCCACTTT. It specifies CASSPEQGRNSPLHF.

The chain has TRBV9 and TRBJ1-2; 8 positions agree with TRBD1. Germline trimming cut 1 base from V and 8 bases from J; bases unmatched to any gene: 4. CDR1 is SGDLS, CDR2 YYNGEE, per germline. CDR3 length: 13 amino acids. The CDR3 reads CASSVSGGWGYTF. The CDR3 DNA follows: TGTGCCAGCAGCGTATCAGGGGGCTGGGGCTACACCTTC. The full variable domain, with the rest looked up from reference TRBV9 and TRBJ1-2, is DSGVTQTPKHLITATGQRVTLRCSPRSGDLSVYWYQQSLDQGLQFLIQYYNGEERAKGNILERFSAQQFPDLHSELNLSSLELGDSALYFCASSVSGGWGYTFGSGTRLTVV.

The chain carries TRBV10-2 and TRBJ2-2; D is possibly TRBD1 (5 bases). The CDR3 length is 13 residues. Germline CDR1 WSHSY, CDR2 SAAADI. V lost 7 bases and J 7 bases, leaving 13 bases between the germline ends. CDR3 sequence: CASIPGKGGELFF. Here the CDR3 DNA reads TGCGCCAGCATTCCAGGGAAAGGCGGGGAGCTGTTTTTT.

The chain couples TRBV10-1 to TRBJ2-7; the D is unclear. Germline loops: CDR1 WNHNN, CDR2 SYGVQD (reference sequence). The length of the CDR3 is 11 residues. V was trimmed by 4 bases and J by 3 bases, leaving 4 bases between them. CDR3 loop: CASSAGYEQYF. The DNA for the CDR3 is TGCGCCAGCAGTGCCGGCTACGAGCAGTACTTC.

This clone was seen only a few times. The rearrangement links TRBV6-1 to TRBJ1-1, with TRBD1 matching over 7 bases. The CDR3 extends over 19 amino acids. V gave up 3 bases and J gave up 0 bases; unmatched junction bases: 16. CDR1 and CDR2 from the germline V gene are MNHNS and SASEGT. CDR3 loop: CASSDRRGRLGSVNTEAFF. For the CDR3, the DNA is TGTGCCAGCAGTGACAGAAGGGGGCGTTTGGGGTCGGTGAACACTGAAGCTTTCTTT.

V gene TRBV15 combines with J gene TRBJ1-2, with TRBD1 matching over 12 bases. Germline V gene sequence: CDR1 LNHNV, CDR2 YYDKDF (reference sequence). The ends lost 3 bases at V and 4 bases at J; junction bases unmatched: 6. This CDR3 has 16 residues. As DNA, the CDR3 is TGTGCCACCAGCAGCCGGGACAGGGGGCGCGCCTATGGCTACACCTTC. Translation: CATSSRDRGRAYGYTF.

V gene TRBV6-1 combines with J gene TRBJ1-3; 7 positions match TRBD1. J gave up 0 bases and V 5 bases, and 4 bases lay outside the gene matches. Looked up from germline, CDR1 is MNHNS and CDR2 is SASEGT. The CDR3 spans 15 residues. The CDR3, as DNA: TGTGCCAGCAGTTTGACAGGGAACTCTGGAAACACCATATATTTT. This encodes CASSLTGNSGNTIYF.

The chain recombines TRBV19 with TRBJ1-2; D gene unclear. The CDR3 covers 13 residues. The ends were cut back, 5 bases at V and 2 bases at J, with 9 bases in the middle. Germline CDR1 and CDR2: LNHDA and SQIVND (reference sequence). This CDR3 reads CASSRSQNYGYTF. In nucleotides, the CDR3 is TGTGCCAGTAGTCGATCCCAGAACTATGGCTACACCTTC.

This clone was found a few times. The chain joins TRBV29-1 to TRBJ2-6; D remains unclear. Germline V gene data show CDR1 as SQVTM and CDR2 as ANQGSEA. The CDR3 loop spans 18 amino acids. Trimming removed 1 base from V and 1 base from J, with 17 bases in between. The CDR3 reads CSVEGPRRHESGANVLTF. CDR3 sequence (DNA): TGCAGCGTTGAAGGCCCCAGACGACACGAATCTGGGGCCAACGTCCTGACTTTC. Full variable domain (outside the CDR3, taken from reference TRBV29-1 and TRBJ2-6): SAVISQKPSRDICQRGTSLTIQCQVDSQVTMMFWYRQQPGQSLTLIATANQGSEATYESGFVIDKFPISRPNLTFSTLTVSNMSPEDSSIYLCSVEGPRRHESGANVLTFGAGSRLTVL.

To note about this clone: The junction does not match germline at one end; this may be a read error. The genes are TRBV7-7 and TRBJ2-2, with D perhaps matching TRBD1 (5 bases). The germline V gene encodes CDR1 SSHAT and CDR2 FNYEAQ (reference sequence). The CDR3 contains 14 residues. The CDR3 is CASSPGPNTGELFF. CDR3 bases: TGTGCTAGCAGCCCAGGGCCGAACACCGGGGAGCTGTTTTTT.

The chain carries TRBV11-2 and TRBJ2-7; 9 bases match TRBD1. This CDR3 region has 14 residues. V dropped 5 bases and J dropped 3; count of bases not matched to a gene: 5. Germline V lookup: CDR1 SGHAT, CDR2 FQNNGV. The CDR3, as DNA: TGTGCCAGCAGCCCCTCGACAGGGGGCTACGAGCAGTACTTC. Its translation: CASSPSTGGYEQYF.

V usage is TRBV29-1 and J usage is TRBJ2-5; 8 nucleotides agree with TRBD2. Germline CDR1 SQVTM, CDR2 ANQGSEA. Trimming took 5 bases from V and 5 from J; bases not matched to a gene: 7. The CDR3 extends over 13 amino acids. The CDR3 nucleotides read TGCAGCGTTCGCGGGGGGCGGCAGGAGACCCAGTACTTC. Translation gives CSVRGGRQETQYF.

This clone came up a few times. The rearrangement uses TRBV9 and TRBJ2-1, with 7 bases aligning to TRBD2. V shed 5 bases and J 2 bases; nucleotides not matched to a gene: 10. Germline V lookup: CDR1 SGDLS, CDR2 YYNGEE. This CDR3 has 16 amino acids. CDR3 DNA: TGTGCCAGCAGTCGTCTTGCGGGAGCAACCTACAATGAGCAGTTCTTC. It codes for CASSRLAGATYNEQFF.

CDR3 nucleotide sequence: TGTGCCAGCAGCCCGGGAGCCCACATGAACACTGAAGCTTTCTTT. This codes for CASSPGAHMNTEAFF. V is TRBV28 and J is TRBJ1-1; D not resolved. This CDR3 comprises 15 residues. The germline CDR1 and CDR2 sequences are MDHEN and SYDVKM. The V end lost 6 bases, the J end lost 0 bases, and 14 bases lay between the germline ends.

The chain joins TRBV7-3 to TRBJ1-1; a possible D gene is TRBD1 (6 bases). Germline lookup yields CDR1 SGHTA and CDR2 FQGTGA. This CDR3 contains 13 residues. The V and J ends lost 6 bases and 1 base respectively, with 9 bases between them. As DNA, the CDR3 is TGTGCCAGCAGGAGACAGGCGAACACTGAAGCTTTCTTT. Its protein product is CASRRQANTEAFF.

The CDR3 DNA sequence: TGTGCCAGCAGTGGGACTAGCGGGGGGGTCACAGATACGCAGTATTTT. This translates into CASSGTSGGVTDTQYF. The chain employs TRBV2 and TRBJ2-3, with 15 bases aligning to TRBD2. This CDR3 region has 16 residues. V lost 4 bases, J lost 2 bases, and 1 base stayed unmatched. CDR1 is SNHLY and CDR2 is FYNNEI in the germline V gene. The variable domain in full, completed from reference TRBV2 and TRBJ2-3, reads EPEVTQTPSHQVTQMGQEVILRCVPISNHLYFYWYRQILGQKVEFLVSFYNNEISEKSEIFDDQFSVERPDGSNFTLKIRSTKLEDSAMYFCASSGTSGGVTDTQYFGPGTRLTVL.

The chain employs TRBV19 and TRBJ1-2; the D gene is possibly TRBD1 (6 bases). Germline V gene data show CDR1 as LNHDA and CDR2 as SQIVND (reference sequence). This CDR3 spans 18 amino acids. Trimming pared 1 base from V and 0 bases from J, leaving 18 bases between. CDR3 nucleotides: TGTGCCAGTAGTATAGGCTTAGTGGCAGGGGCAGCTAACTATGGCTACACCTTC. Amino acids: CASSIGLVAGAANYGYTF.

The V and J genes are TRBV11-2 and TRBJ1-2, with 10 bases identical to TRBD1. The CDR3 loop spans 16 amino acids. The germline CDR1 and CDR2 sequences are SGHAT and FQNNGV. V lost 5 bases, J lost 3 bases, and 9 bases stayed unmatched. CDR3 DNA: TGTGCCAGCAGCGCGGTCCGGGACAGGGGTGACTATGGCTACACCTTC. This codes for CASSAVRDRGDYGYTF.

V is TRBV6-5 and J is TRBJ2-4, with 11 bases that match TRBD1. This CDR3 is 15 amino acids long. V trimming: 4 bases; J trimming: 5 bases; junction bases outside the gene matches: 4. The germline V gene has CDR1 MNHEY and CDR2 SVGAGI. The CDR3 spells CASSLGGQGENIQYF. For the CDR3, the DNA is TGTGCCAGCAGTTTAGGGGGACAGGGGGAAAACATTCAGTACTTC.

The chain combines TRBV9 with TRBJ2-1; TRBD1 might be the D (6 bases). V was clipped by 3 bases and J by 8 bases, with 18 bases between them. CDR3 size: 15 residues. Germline CDR1 SGDLS, CDR2 YYNGEE. The CDR3 loop is CASSARDRNNDEQFF. The CDR3 coding sequence is TGTGCCAGCAGCGCGCGCGACAGGAATAACGATGAGCAGTTCTTC.

This clone was observed a few times. The chain is built from TRBV4-1 and TRBJ1-2, with D uncertain. There are 13 residues in the CDR3. The germline V and J ends were trimmed by 4 bases and 7 bases, with 13 bases remaining between them. Germline V CDR1 and CDR2: MGHRA, YSYEKL. The CDR3 loop reads CASSPGSGPGYTF. CDR3 DNA sequence: TGCGCCAGCAGCCCCGGGAGCGGCCCTGGCTACACCTTC.

The chain uses TRBV5-8 and TRBJ1-2, with 7 bases matching TRBD1. CDR3 length equals 14 residues. J gave up 2 bases and V 7 bases, and 8 bases lay outside the gene matches. Germline CDR1 is SGHTS and CDR2 is YDEGEE. The CDR3 DNA is TGTGCCAGCCTGAGCGACAGGGCGAACTATGGCTACACCTTC. It codes for CASLSDRANYGYTF.

The V call is TRBV25-1, the J call TRBJ2-5; 9 nucleotides agree with TRBD2. CDR1 and CDR2 from the germline V gene are MGHDK and SYGVNS. There are 16 residues in the CDR3. V shed 8 bases, J shed 2 bases, and the junction held 12 bases outside the gene matches. CDR3 sequence reads: CASDRGGAGEQETQYF. The CDR3 bases are TGTGCCAGCGATCGCGGGGGGGCGGGAGAGCAAGAGACCCAGTACTTC.

The gene calls are TRBV15 and TRBJ2-7; weak D call: TRBD2 (6 bases). CDR3 length: 14 residues. The ends were cut back, 1 base at V and 5 bases at J, with 12 bases in the middle. Germline-derived CDR1 and CDR2 are LNHNV and YYDKDF (reference sequence). This CDR3 reads CATSRGGEANEQYF. CDR3 nucleotides: TGTGCCACCAGCAGAGGCGGGGAAGCGAACGAGCAGTACTTC. Complete variable domain (other parts from reference TRBV15 and TRBJ2-7): DAMVIQNPRYQVTQFGKPVTLSCSQTLNHNVMYWYQQKSSQAPKLLFHYYDKDFNNEADTPDNFQSRRPNTSFCFLDIRSPGLGDTAMYLCATSRGGEANEQYFGPGTRLTVT.

The chain couples TRBV10-3 to TRBJ1-4; possibly TRBD1 for D (5 bases). V lost 2 bases to trimming and J lost 0 bases, with 10 bases between them. Germline assignment: CDR1 ENHRY and CDR2 SYGVKD. This CDR3 comprises 16 residues. In DNA, the CDR3 is TGTGCCATCAGTGAGAGGGGAACAGCAACTAATGAAAAACTGTTTTTT. It codes for CAISERGTATNEKLFF.

This chain uses TRBV5-1 with TRBJ1-1; 9 bases align to TRBD1. CDR1 and CDR2 (germline): SGHRS, YFSETQ. V lost 4 bases, J lost 4 bases, and 5 bases stayed unmatched. The CDR3 sequence is 14 residues long. CDR3 nucleotide sequence: TGCGCCAGCAGCCCCCGGGACAGGGTCACTGAAGCTTTCTTT. Translating it yields CASSPRDRVTEAFF.

The chain employs TRBV9 and TRBJ2-2; D gene unclear. The CDR3 spans 14 residues. CDR1 is SGDLS and CDR2 is YYNGEE in the germline V gene. With 0 bases removed from V and 7 bases from J, the gap between germline ends came to 10 bases. The CDR3 spells CASSVDAVVGELFF. The CDR3 nucleotides read TGTGCCAGCAGCGTAGATGCGGTGGTCGGGGAGCTGTTTTTT.

This clone has just a few counts. The chain links TRBV9 to TRBJ2-2, with D possibly TRBD1 on 7 matching bases. Looked up from germline, CDR1 is SGDLS and CDR2 is YYNGEE. V dropped 1 base and J dropped 5 bases, with 9 bases sitting between them. CDR3 length: 14 amino acids. The CDR3, as DNA: TGTGCCAGCAGCGTACAGGGGGGAACCGGGGAGCTGTTTTTT. It yields the protein CASSVQGGTGELFF.

This clone is deemed medium-sized. This chain joins TRBV19 and TRBJ2-2; 9 positions agree with TRBD2. CDR3 size: 18 residues. The V gene end was trimmed by 3 bases and the J gene end by 5 bases; junction bases not matched to a gene: 13. CDR1 is LNHDA, CDR2 SQIVND, per germline (reference sequence). This chain's CDR3 is CASSMGLAGTLLTGELFF. CDR3 nucleotides: TGTGCCAGTAGTATGGGCCTAGCGGGGACCTTGCTGACCGGGGAGCTGTTTTTT.

J is TRBJ1-6 and V is TRBV2, with D possibly TRBD1 on 5 matching bases. CDR1 is SNHLY, CDR2 FYNNEI, per germline. Trimming left V 2 bases short and J 8 bases short, with 10 bases between. CDR3 length: 14 residues. The CDR3: CASSETGGDSPLHF. The CDR3 DNA follows: TGTGCCAGCAGTGAAACAGGTGGGGATTCACCCCTCCACTTT.

The chain combines TRBV10-1 with TRBJ2-4; 7 bases fit TRBD2. Trimming took 0 bases from V and 6 from J; bases not matched to a gene: 5. Germline CDR1 WNHNN, CDR2 SYGVQD (reference sequence). The CDR3 runs to 15 residues. In DNA form, the CDR3 reads TGCGCCAGCAGTGAGTCTCGGACGGGGGGAAACATTCAGTACTTC. Translating gives CASSESRTGGNIQYF.